Below are 25 T cell receptor beta chains sequenced from a single sample in a study of T cell changes during pregnancy in multiple sclerosis. TCRdb's copy holds only in-frame clones and misses some; the assay was immunoSEQ multiplex PCR. The sample carries over 70,000 clones, almost 95% recorded once. Here the sequenced sample was peripheral blood, taken in the third trimester of pregnancy. Every receptor here comes from a female donor in good health, enrolled as a control in a pregnancy study.

The rearrangement uses TRBV6-4 and TRBJ2-3; 9 bases line up with TRBD2. CDR1 MRHNA and CDR2 SNTAGT come from the germline V gene. The CDR3 covers 15 residues. Losses at the gene ends were 2 bases for V and 4 bases for J; bases not matched to a gene: 4. In DNA, the CDR3 is TGTGCCAGCAGTGACCCTAGCGGGGTCCCAGATACGCAGTATTTT. Residues: CASSDPSGVPDTQYF.

This chain links TRBV7-9 with TRBJ2-7; maybe TRBD2 (6 bases). Germline CDR1 SEHNR, CDR2 FQNEAQ (reference sequence). Trimming left V 5 bases short and J 4 bases short, with 18 bases between. The CDR3 has 15 residues. This chain's CDR3 is CASSLGTSAPYEQYF. CDR3 sequence (DNA): TGTGCCAGCAGCCTGGGGACTTCTGCCCCATACGAGCAGTACTTC.

The gene calls are TRBV11-3 and TRBJ2-1; 9 positions match TRBD1. V trimming: 5 bases; J trimming: 8 bases; junction bases outside the gene matches: 10. The CDR3 runs to 15 residues. Looked up from germline, CDR1 is SGHNT and CDR2 is YENEEA. CDR3 region: CASSNRDRDVDEQFF. In DNA form, the CDR3 reads TGTGCCAGCAGCAACCGGGACAGGGATGTTGATGAGCAGTTCTTC.

This chain connects TRBV2 to TRBJ1-6, with D tentatively TRBD1 (5 bases). V dropped 7 bases and J dropped 10 bases, with 14 bases sitting between them. Per germline, CDR1 SNHLY and CDR2 FYNNEI. The CDR3 totals 13 residues. This CDR3 is CASNPGPGSPLHF. The CDR3 nucleotides are TGTGCCAGCAACCCGGGCCCAGGGTCACCCCTCCACTTT.

This clone appeared once. The V call is TRBV18, the J call TRBJ2-1; the D gene is possibly TRBD2 (5 bases). This CDR3 region has 17 residues. V was clipped by 2 bases and J by 2 bases, with 16 bases between them. Per the germline V gene, CDR1 is KGHSH and CDR2 is LQKENI. In DNA, the CDR3 is TGTGCCAGCTCACCAGCGGCTCCGAGAGGGACCTACAATGAGCAGTTCTTC. It is translated as CASSPAAPRGTYNEQFF. Looking up the rest from reference TRBV18 and TRBJ2-1 gives the full variable domain: NAGVMQNPRHLVRRRGQEARLRCSPMKGHSHVYWYRQLPEEGLKFMVYLQKENIIDESGMPKERFSAEFPKEGPSILRIQQVVRGDSAAYFCASSPAAPRGTYNEQFFGPGTRLTVL.

V is TRBV7-3 and J is TRBJ1-3, with TRBD1 matching 8 bases. CDR1 is SGHTA and CDR2 is FQGTGA in the germline V gene. The CDR3 runs to 14 residues. J gave up 6 bases and V 4 bases, and 5 bases lay outside the gene matches. The CDR3, as DNA: TGTGCCAGCAGCTCGACAGGGGCGGAAAACACCATATATTTT. Encoded protein: CASSSTGAENTIYF.

V gene TRBV4-1 combines with J gene TRBJ2-3, with D perhaps matching TRBD2 (5 bases). The CDR3 covers 17 residues. The V end lost 1 base, the J end lost 2 bases, and 16 bases lay between the germline ends. Germline values: CDR1 MGHRA, CDR2 YSYEKL. The CDR3 sequence: CASSQAPRGRNTDTQYF. CDR3 nucleotide sequence: TGCGCCAGCAGCCAAGCCCCGAGAGGGCGGAACACAGATACGCAGTATTTT.

Here the CDR3 reads CASRGLGGGNTEAFF. The CDR3 DNA reads TGTGCCAGCAGGGGACTAGGGGGGGGGAACACTGAAGCTTTCTTT. The chain has TRBV2 and TRBJ1-1, with D maybe TRBD1 (6 bases). There are 15 residues in the CDR3. Germline lookup yields CDR1 SNHLY and CDR2 FYNNEI. The V and J ends lost 6 bases and 1 base respectively, with 15 bases between them.

This chain joins TRBV5-8 and TRBJ2-3; 7 nucleotides align to TRBD1. The CDR3 has 15 amino acids. Germline-derived CDR1 and CDR2 are SGHTS and YDEGEE. V lost 2 bases, J lost 2 bases, and 5 bases stayed unmatched. The CDR3 coding sequence is TGTGCCAGCAGCTTCTTGACAGGGAACACAGATACGCAGTATTTT. Its protein product is CASSFLTGNTDTQYF.

V gene TRBV7-8 combines with J gene TRBJ1-5; D might be TRBD1 (6 bases). V gave up 5 bases and J gave up 4 bases, with 12 bases separating them. CDR1 SGHVS and CDR2 FQNEAQ come from the germline V gene. The CDR3 has 14 amino acids. CDR3 coding DNA: TGTGCCAGCAGCGAGGGGGTCGGAAATCAGCCCCAGCATTTT. This translates into CASSEGVGNQPQHF. The full variable domain, in which reference TRBV7-8 and TRBJ1-5 provide the parts outside the CDR3, is GAGVSQSPRYKVAKRGQDVALRCDPISGHVSLFWYQQALGQGPEFLTYFQNEAQLDKSGLPSDRFFAERPEGSVSTLKIQRTQQEDSAVYLCASSEGVGNQPQHFGDGTRLSIL.

This chain links TRBV28 with TRBJ2-7, with D perhaps matching TRBD1 (6 bases). V lost 1 base, J lost 11 bases, and 21 bases lay in between. This CDR3 has 15 residues. Germline V gene lookup returns CDR1 MDHEN and CDR2 SYDVKM. CDR3 DNA sequence: TGTGCCAGCAGTTTATCAAGGACAGAGGGGATCCAGGAGTACTTC. Translation gives CASSLSRTEGIQEYF.

The V call is TRBV7-6, the J call TRBJ1-2; 7 positions agree with TRBD1. Losses at the gene ends were 5 bases for V and 1 base for J; bases not matched to a gene: 10. The CDR3 covers 16 residues. Looked up from germline, CDR1 is SGHVS and CDR2 is FNYEAQ. The CDR3, as DNA: TGTGCCAGCAGCCCCCTCTCACAGGGGATTAACTATGGCTACACCTTC. Amino acids: CASSPLSQGINYGYTF.

The chain couples TRBV9 to TRBJ1-5; 7 bases are a match to TRBD1. There are 15 residues in the CDR3. V lost 4 bases to trimming and J lost 0 bases; unmatched junction nucleotides: 4. Germline V gene data show CDR1 as SGDLS and CDR2 as YYNGEE. The CDR3 DNA reads as TGTGCCAGCAGCCCAGGGGGTAATAGCAATCAGCCCCAGCATTTT. This codes for CASSPGGNSNQPQHF.

The gene calls are TRBV5-1 and TRBJ2-1, with 9 bases lining up with TRBD2. This CDR3 contains 16 residues. V was clipped by 3 bases and J by 10 bases; unmatched bases: 14. Germline lookup yields CDR1 SGHRS and CDR2 YFSETQ. DNA of the CDR3: TGCGCCAGCAGCTCCCAAGCGGGGGGCCTATTGGAAGAGCAGTTCTTC. Residues: CASSSQAGGLLEEQFF. The full variable domain, with the rest looked up from reference TRBV5-1 and TRBJ2-1, is KAGVTQTPRYLIKTRGQQVTLSCSPISGHRSVSWYQQTPGQGLQFLFEYFSETQRNKGNFPGRFSGRQFSNSRSEMNVSTLELGDSALYLCASSSQAGGLLEEQFFGPGTRLTVL.

This chain connects TRBV7-6 to TRBJ2-1; 8 nucleotides agree with TRBD1. The CDR3 length is 13 residues. Germline V gives CDR1 SGHVS, CDR2 FNYEAQ. The V and J ends lost 4 bases and 5 bases, in that order; junction bases with no gene match: 1. The CDR3 sequence is CASSSTGDNEQFF. The CDR3 coding sequence is TGTGCCAGCAGCTCGACAGGGGACAATGAGCAGTTCTTC.

A few counts support this clone. The chain couples TRBV6-4 to TRBJ2-2; 8 bases match TRBD2. The germline gives CDR1 MRHNA, CDR2 SNTAGT. J gave up 4 bases and V 2 bases, and 0 bases lay outside the gene matches. The CDR3 extends over 14 amino acids. CDR3 sequence: CASSDGTSTGELFF. The CDR3 coding sequence is TGTGCCAGCAGTGACGGGACTAGCACCGGGGAGCTGTTTTTT.

This clone occurred once. The chain is built from TRBV6-6 and TRBJ2-3; D possibly corresponds to TRBD2 (6 bases). The CDR3 consists of 15 residues. V was shortened by 5 bases and J by 4 bases, with 16 bases between the two germline ends. Germline CDR1 reads MNHNY; CDR2 reads SVGAGI (reference sequence). This CDR3 is CASSGTSGTADTQYF. DNA of the CDR3: TGTGCCAGCAGTGGGACTTCAGGTACTGCAGATACGCAGTATTTT.

The rearrangement joins TRBV6-6 to TRBJ1-1; D is unresolved. The V gene lost 7 bases and the J gene lost 6 bases, with 18 bases spanning the gap. Germline V CDR1 and CDR2: MNHNY, SVGAGI (reference sequence). The CDR3 extends over 14 amino acids. The CDR3 DNA reads TGTGCCAGCACCCTTGGGTCCCGCGGGGCTGAAGCTTTCTTT. Its translation: CASTLGSRGAEAFF.

The rearrangement joins TRBV7-2 to TRBJ2-7; no reliable D call. Between the trimmed V and J ends, which lost 0 bases and 4 bases, there was a span of 4 bases. This CDR3 region has 12 residues. Germline loops: CDR1 SGHTA, CDR2 FQGNSA. CDR3 residues: CASSLAPYEQYF. The CDR3 nucleotides are TGTGCCAGCAGCTTAGCCCCTTACGAGCAGTACTTC.

This clone was detected once. The rearrangement joins TRBV30 to TRBJ1-3; maybe TRBD1 (5 bases). The V gene lost 0 bases and the J gene lost 4 bases, with 10 bases spanning the gap. CDR3 length equals 14 residues. Germline V CDR1 and CDR2: GTSNPN, SVGIG (reference sequence). The CDR3: CAWSVPGAGNTIYF. DNA for the CDR3: TGTGCCTGGAGTGTTCCTGGGGCCGGAAACACCATATATTTT.

The chain employs TRBV4-2 and TRBJ2-1; D is ambiguous. V was clipped by 1 base and J by 2 bases, with 6 bases between them. Per germline, CDR1 LGHNA and CDR2 YNFKEQ. The CDR3 is 14 residues long. This CDR3 is CASSQVAPYNEQFF. As DNA, the CDR3 is TGTGCCAGCAGCCAAGTGGCACCCTACAATGAGCAGTTCTTC.

The chain recombines TRBV4-1 with TRBJ2-5; 7 nucleotides line up with TRBD2. From germline, CDR1 is MGHRA and CDR2 YSYEKL. CDR3 length equals 13 residues. J lost 13 bases, V lost 0 bases, and 8 bases had no gene match. Here the CDR3 DNA reads TGCGCCAGCAGCCAAGATATGGGAGGGCAATGGTACTTC. Its protein is CASSQDMGGQWYF.

The V and J genes are TRBV2 and TRBJ1-1, with D perhaps TRBD1 (5 bases). CDR1 SNHLY and CDR2 FYNNEI come from the germline V gene. Trimming stripped 6 bases from V and 11 bases from J, with 13 bases between. This CDR3 is 11 amino acids long. CDR3 region: CASRRGEEAFF. As DNA, the CDR3 is TGTGCCAGCAGAAGGGGCGAGGAGGCTTTCTTT.

The table lists this clone with a count of one. V usage is TRBV19 and J usage is TRBJ1-5, with TRBD1 identical over 8 bases. Germline V gene sequence: CDR1 LNHDA, CDR2 SQIVND (reference sequence). V gave up 9 bases and J gave up 4 bases; unmatched junction bases: 8. The CDR3 extends over 14 amino acids. The CDR3 is CASLDRGGNQPQHF. The DNA of the CDR3 is TGTGCCAGCCTTGACAGGGGAGGGAATCAGCCCCAGCATTTT. Together with reference TRBV19 and TRBJ1-5, the CDR3 gives the full variable domain: DGGITQSPKYLFRKEGQNVTLSCEQNLNHDAMYWYRQDPGQGLRLIYYSQIVNDFQKGDIAEGYSVSREKKESFPLTVTSAQKNPTAFYLCASLDRGGNQPQHFGDGTRLSIL.

DNA of the CDR3: TGTGCCAGCAGGGCGACAGGGTACAAAGAGACCCAGTACTTC. This translates into CASRATGYKETQYF. The rearrangement joins TRBV28 to TRBJ2-5; TRBD1 agrees at 7 bases. This CDR3 spans 14 amino acids. Germline CDR1 reads MDHEN; CDR2 reads SYDVKM. J lost 3 bases, V lost 6 bases, and 7 bases had no gene match. Complete variable domain (other parts from reference TRBV28 and TRBJ2-5): DVKVTQSSRYLVKRTGEKVFLECVQDMDHENMFWYRQDPGLGLRLIYFSYDVKMKEKGDIPEGYSVSREKKERFSLILESASTNQTSMYLCASRATGYKETQYFGPGTRLLVL.